These T cell receptor beta chains were read from a single sample in a study of blood T cell repertoires in COVID-19. Clones were read by immunoSEQ multiplex PCR, and TCRdb kept only the in-frame ones, dropping some. The sample carries under 35,000 clones, 70% to 80% recorded once. Sequences were obtained from peripheral blood. Receptors originate from an elderly man with acute or convalescent COVID-19. CDR3s include the opening cysteine and the closing phenylalanine or tryptophan. The D gene is left open where the match is weak. Only part of the rows carry a size: once, few, many, or a class if the clone is expanded.

D gene,J gene,clone size,V gene,CDR3 DNA,CDR3 protein
TRBD2,TRBJ2-5,-,TRBV3-1/TRBV3-2,TGTGCCAGCAGCCAGACTAGCAGGAGAGGGGCAGGAGAGACCCAGTACTTC,CASSQTSRRGAGETQYF
TRBD1,TRBJ2-7,-,TRBV9,TGTGCCAGCAGCGGAGGGGACAGTTTCTACGAGCAGTACTTC,CASSGGDSFYEQYF
-,TRBJ2-1,-,TRBV18,TGTGCCAGCTCACTGTACGCCGGGAGCTCCTACAATGAGCAGTTCTTC,CASSLYAGSSYNEQFF
TRBD1,TRBJ1-3,-,TRBV11-2,TGTGCCAGCAGCTCGTCGACAGGGATCGGCTCTGGAAACACCATATATTTT,CASSSSTGIGSGNTIYF
-,TRBJ2-7,few,TRBV4-2,TGTGCCAGCAGCCAAGTGCAGGGTTACCGTCTATTGGAGCAGTACTTC,CASSQVQGYRLLEQYF
-,TRBJ1-1,many,TRBV2,TGTGCCGAAACTACTGGTGAAGCTTTCTTT,CAETTGEAFF
-,TRBJ2-1,-,TRBV1,TGCACCAGCAGCCAACATAGCGGGAGGGCCTACAATGAGCAGTTCTTC,CTSSQHSGRAYNEQFF
-,TRBJ1-5,-,TRBV30,TGTGCCTGGAGTGTACAGGGAAAGGATAGCAATCAGCCCCAGCATTTT,CAWSVQGKDSNQPQHF
TRBD2,TRBJ2-5,-,TRBV6-2/TRBV6-3,TGTGCCAGCAGTTACCCCTTGGCTAGCGGGGGCCCCCAAGAGACCCAGTACTTC,CASSYPLASGGPQETQYF
-,TRBJ2-2,-,TRBV30,TGTGCCTGGAATCGGGGGGCGGAGAGGGCCGGGGAGCTGTTTTTT,CAWNRGAERAGELFF
-,TRBJ2-7,-,TRBV9,TGTGCCAGCAGCGTAATGGGGCTAAGTACTCACGAGCAGTACTTC,CASSVMGLSTHEQYF
TRBD1,TRBJ1-1,-,TRBV29-1,TGCAGCGCCCAAACAGGGGCGAACACTGAAGCTTTCTTT,CSAQTGANTEAFF
TRBD1,TRBJ2-2,-,TRBV5-1,TGCGCCAGCAGCCCGGACAGGGTAGGGACCGGGGAGCTGTTTTTT,CASSPDRVGTGELFF
-,TRBJ1-1,-,TRBV18,TGTGCCAGCTCACCATCGACAGGAGCCAACACTGAAGCTTTCTTT,CASSPSTGANTEAFF
TRBD2,TRBJ2-2,-,TRBV18,TGTGCCAGCTCAACGTTAGCGGGAGTAGATACCGGGGAGCTGTTTTTT,CASSTLAGVDTGELFF
-,TRBJ2-3,-,TRBV5-1,TGCGCCAGCAGCCGAGGACAGCCCATCACAGATACGCAGTATTTT,CASSRGQPITDTQYF
-,TRBJ2-3,-,TRBV19,TGTGCCAGTAGTATAACCTATACCTCCGGGGGAGATACGCAGTATTTT,CASSITYTSGGDTQYF
-,TRBJ2-1,-,TRBV14,TGTGCCAGCAGCCCAGACAGATACTCCTACAATGAGCAGTTCTTC,CASSPDRYSYNEQFF
TRBD1,TRBJ2-7,few,TRBV7-3,TGTGCCAGCAGCTTAACAGGGGGCGCCGAGCAGTACTTC,CASSLTGGAEQYF
-,TRBJ2-2,-,TRBV12-1,TGTGCCAGCAGCAACGGTCCCGGACTCCGGGCGTGGACCGGGGAGCTGTTTTTT,CASSNGPGLRAWTGELFF
-,TRBJ2-1,few,TRBV7-3,TGTGCCAGCAGCCCGCAGGGGTACAATGAGCAGTTCTTC,CASSPQGYNEQFF
-,TRBJ2-3,-,TRBV5-8,TGTGCCAGCAGCCTGCCGATGGAGGATACGCAGTATTTT,CASSLPMEDTQYF
TRBD2,TRBJ2-5,-,TRBV12-3/TRBV12-4,TGTGCCAGCAGTCCGGCGGGGGGGGAGACCCAGTACTTC,CASSPAGGETQYF
TRBD1,TRBJ2-7,-,TRBV5-1,TGCGCCAGCAGCTGGGGACAGAATTCCTACGAGCAGTACTTC,CASSWGQNSYEQYF
-,TRBJ1-6,-,TRBV21-1,TGTGCCAGCAGCAAAAAACAGGGGGTTAATTCACCCCTCCACTTT,CASSKKQGVNSPLHF
TRBD2,TRBJ2-3,-,TRBV2,TGTGCCAGCAGTTCTAGCGGGAGGGCCACAGATACGCAGTATTTT,CASSSSGRATDTQYF
TRBD2,TRBJ2-3,-,TRBV11-3,TGTGCCAGCAGCCCGACTAGCGGGAACACAGATACGCAGTATTTT,CASSPTSGNTDTQYF
TRBD1,TRBJ2-7,-,TRBV18,TGTGCCAGCTCACGGGACAGGGCGGAGGAGCAGTACTTC,CASSRDRAEEQYF
-,TRBJ2-1,-,TRBV12-3/TRBV12-4,TGTGCCAGTAGGCCAGGGTGGAATGAGCAGTTCTTC,CASRPGWNEQFF
-,TRBJ2-3,few,TRBV21-1,-,CASSKVVGQGATDTQYF
-,TRBJ1-1,-,TRBV5-6,TGTGCCAGCAGCTTGTCCCCCGATCGGGTAATCTTT,CASSLSPDRVIF
-,TRBJ2-3,few,TRBV19,TGTGCCAGTAGCGGGGAAGCGACGCCACAGACAGATACGCAGTATTTT,CASSGEATPQTDTQYF
TRBD1,TRBJ2-3,-,TRBV5-1,TGCGCCAGCAGCTTGGAGGGGGCATGGCAGTATTTT,CASSLEGAWQYF
TRBD1,TRBJ2-3,-,TRBV10-3,TGTGCCATCAGTGATTACGAGGGGGCAGGGGCAGATACGCAGTATTTT,CAISDYEGAGADTQYF
TRBD1,TRBJ1-6,-,TRBV28,TGTGCCAGCCGCGTTCCGGGACAGGGTTTCCTTACCCTCCACTTT,CASRVPGQGFLTLHF
-,TRBJ1-6,once,TRBV7-3,TGTGCCAGCAGCTTACAGGGGAACTCACCCCTCCACTTT,CASSLQGNSPLHF
-,TRBJ2-2,-,TRBV6-5,TGTGCCAGCAGTACTCGCGGGGAGCTGTTTTTT,CASSTRGELFF
TRBD2,TRBJ2-1,-,TRBV6-5,TGTGCCAGCAGTTACTCGGCGGGAGGTACTTACAATGAGCAGTTCTTC,CASSYSAGGTYNEQFF
TRBD1,TRBJ2-7,once,TRBV5-8,TGTGCCAGCAACCACTGGGACAGCTCCTACGAGCAGTACTTC,CASNHWDSSYEQYF
TRBD2,TRBJ2-7,-,TRBV29-1,TGCAGCGTTGATGGGGGAGGGAACGAGCAGTACTTC,CSVDGGGNEQYF
TRBD2,TRBJ2-3,-,TRBV19,TGTGCCAGTAGAGAGCGGGGGCGCACAGATACGCAGTATTTT,CASRERGRTDTQYF
-,TRBJ2-5,-,TRBV11-3,TGTGCCAGCAGCTTCCAGCGAACCGAGACCCAGTACTTC,CASSFQRTETQYF
TRBD1,TRBJ1-1,few,TRBV6-5,TGTGCCAGCAGGAAACAGGGGGCGAACACTGAAGCTTTCTTT,CASRKQGANTEAFF
TRBD1,TRBJ2-4,-,TRBV19,TGTGCCAGTAGTATAAGACAGGGGGTAAACATTCAGTACTTC,CASSIRQGVNIQYF
-,TRBJ2-3,-,TRBV10-3,TGTGCCATCAGCGAACAGGGCCCGGGGGATACGCAGTATTTT,CAISEQGPGDTQYF
TRBD1,TRBJ2-1,-,TRBV6-2/TRBV6-3,TGTGCCAGCAGCCGAAACTGGGACAGCTACAATGAGCAGTTCTTC,CASSRNWDSYNEQFF
-,TRBJ1-1,-,TRBV25-1,TGTGCCAGCAGTGAGCGAAGGGCGGGCACTGAAGCTTTCTTT,CASSERRAGTEAFF
-,TRBJ2-7,-,TRBV5-5,TGTGCCAGCAGCCCGACTCTAGCGATGCCCTACGAGCAGTACTTC,CASSPTLAMPYEQYF
TRBD1,TRBJ2-7,-,TRBV2,TGTGCCAGCAGGAAGGACAGGGGGGAGTACGAGCAGTACTTC,CASRKDRGEYEQYF
TRBD1,TRBJ2-7,-,TRBV4-1,TGCGCCAGCAGCCAACGGGCCGGACAGGCCGGATCCTACGAGCAGTACTTC,CASSQRAGQAGSYEQYF
-,TRBJ2-5,-,TRBV5-5,TGTGCCAGCAGCTTTGGGGCAGGCAGAGGAGAGACCCAGTACTTC,CASSFGAGRGETQYF
TRBD1,TRBJ2-7,-,TRBV19,TGTGCCAGTAGTGGCCGGGACAGGGTTTACGAGCAGTACTTC,CASSGRDRVYEQYF
-,TRBJ2-6,-,TRBV7-3,TGTGCCAGCAGCGCGTCGGGAATATCTGGGGCCAACGTCCTGACTTTC,CASSASGISGANVLTF